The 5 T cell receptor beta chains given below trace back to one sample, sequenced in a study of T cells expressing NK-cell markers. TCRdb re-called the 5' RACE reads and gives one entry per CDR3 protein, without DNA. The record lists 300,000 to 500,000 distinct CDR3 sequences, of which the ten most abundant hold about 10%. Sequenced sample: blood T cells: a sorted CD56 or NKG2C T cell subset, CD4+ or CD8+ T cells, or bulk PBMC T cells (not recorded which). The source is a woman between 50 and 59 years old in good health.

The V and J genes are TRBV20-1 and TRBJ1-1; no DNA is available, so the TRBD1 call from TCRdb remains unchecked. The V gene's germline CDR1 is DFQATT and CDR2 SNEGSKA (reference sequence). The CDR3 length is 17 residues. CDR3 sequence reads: CSARDMRMDRGNTEAFF.

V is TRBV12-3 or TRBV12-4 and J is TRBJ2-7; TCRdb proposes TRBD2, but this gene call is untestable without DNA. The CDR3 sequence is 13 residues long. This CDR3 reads CASSSLQRSGQYF.

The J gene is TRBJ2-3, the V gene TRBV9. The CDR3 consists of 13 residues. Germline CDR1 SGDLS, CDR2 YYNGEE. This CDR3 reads CASSVDLINTQYF.

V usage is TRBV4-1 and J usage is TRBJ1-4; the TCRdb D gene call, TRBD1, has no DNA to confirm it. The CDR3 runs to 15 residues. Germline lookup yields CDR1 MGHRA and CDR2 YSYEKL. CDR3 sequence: CASSQDRTGKGKLFF.

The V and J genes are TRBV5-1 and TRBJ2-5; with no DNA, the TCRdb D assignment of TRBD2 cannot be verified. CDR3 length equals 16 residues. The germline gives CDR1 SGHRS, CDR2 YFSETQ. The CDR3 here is CASSPRSGSGQETQYF.